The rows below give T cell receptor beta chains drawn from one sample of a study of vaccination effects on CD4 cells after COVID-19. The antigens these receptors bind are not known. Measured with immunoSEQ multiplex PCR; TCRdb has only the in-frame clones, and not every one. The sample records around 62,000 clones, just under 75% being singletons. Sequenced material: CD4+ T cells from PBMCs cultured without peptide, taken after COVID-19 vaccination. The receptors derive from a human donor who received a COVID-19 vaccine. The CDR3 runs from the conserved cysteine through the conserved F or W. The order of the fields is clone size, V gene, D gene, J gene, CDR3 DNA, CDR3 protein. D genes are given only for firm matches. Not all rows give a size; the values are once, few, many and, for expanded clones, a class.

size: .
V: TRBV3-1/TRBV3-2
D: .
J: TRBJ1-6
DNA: TGTGCCAGCAGCCTCCTCAACTCACCCCTCCACTTT
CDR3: CASSLLNSPLHF

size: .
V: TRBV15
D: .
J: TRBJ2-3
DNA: TGTGCCACCAGCAGTACCTTAGCGATACTCACAGATACGCAGTATTTT
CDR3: CATSSTLAILTDTQYF

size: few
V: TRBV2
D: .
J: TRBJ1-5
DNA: TGTGCCAGCAACCCGGGGGACCTGAGCAATCAGCCCCAGCATTTT
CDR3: CASNPGDLSNQPQHF

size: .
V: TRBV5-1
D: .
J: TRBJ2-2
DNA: TGCGCCAGCAGCACGATTACAGGGCACACCGGGGAGCTGTTTTTT
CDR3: CASSTITGHTGELFF

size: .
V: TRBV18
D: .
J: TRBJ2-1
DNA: TGTGCCAGCTCACCAAAGGGGGGTAACCTCCGAAGCTCCTACAATGAGCAGTTCTTC
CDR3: CASSPKGGNLRSSYNEQFF

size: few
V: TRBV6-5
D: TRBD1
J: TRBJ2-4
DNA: TGTGCCAGCACCCCGGGACAGCCCTCCCGTAACATTCAGTACTTC
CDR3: CASTPGQPSRNIQYF

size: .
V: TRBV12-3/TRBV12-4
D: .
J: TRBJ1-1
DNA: TGTGCCAGCAAATTCCGAGGGAACACTGAAGCTTTCTTT
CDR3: CASKFRGNTEAFF

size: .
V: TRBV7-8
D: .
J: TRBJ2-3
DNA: TGTGCCAGCAGCTTAGCGAATCCTAGGGAGTACGCAGATACGCAGTATTTT
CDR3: CASSLANPREYADTQYF

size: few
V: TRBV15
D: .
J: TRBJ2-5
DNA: TGTGCCACCAGCCCTGACCTCCAAGAGACCCAGTACTTC
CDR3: CATSPDLQETQYF

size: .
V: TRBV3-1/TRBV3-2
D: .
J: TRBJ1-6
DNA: TGTGCCAGCAGCCAAGGACTTCCTCAATCTTCACCCCTCCACTTT
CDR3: CASSQGLPQSSPLHF

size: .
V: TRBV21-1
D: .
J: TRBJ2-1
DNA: TGTGCCAGCAGCAAGAGAGCGGGGGGATTCAATGAGCAGTTCTTC
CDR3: CASSKRAGGFNEQFF

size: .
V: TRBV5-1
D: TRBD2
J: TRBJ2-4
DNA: TGCGCCAGCAGCTTGTCGGGAGGGATAGCCAAAAACATTCAGTACTTC
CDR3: CASSLSGGIAKNIQYF

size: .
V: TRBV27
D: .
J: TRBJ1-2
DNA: TGTGCCAGCAGTCTCCGTCCCAACTATGGCTACACCTTC
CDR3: CASSLRPNYGYTF

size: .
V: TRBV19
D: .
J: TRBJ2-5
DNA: TGTGCCAGTAGTATAGTCTGGAGCCGGGAGACCCAGTACTTC
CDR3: CASSIVWSRETQYF